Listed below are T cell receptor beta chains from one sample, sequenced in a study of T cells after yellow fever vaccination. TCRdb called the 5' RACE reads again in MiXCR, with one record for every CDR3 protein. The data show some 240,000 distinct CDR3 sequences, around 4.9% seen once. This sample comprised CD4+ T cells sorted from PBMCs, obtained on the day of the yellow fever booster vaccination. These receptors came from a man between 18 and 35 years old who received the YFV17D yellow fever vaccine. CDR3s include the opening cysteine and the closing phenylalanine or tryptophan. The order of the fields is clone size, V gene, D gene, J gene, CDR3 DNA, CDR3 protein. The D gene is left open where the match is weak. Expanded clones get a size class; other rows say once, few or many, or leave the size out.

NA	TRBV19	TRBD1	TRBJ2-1	TGTGCCAGCCGTAGTATAGGGGGCGGTGAGCAGTTCTTC	CASRSIGGGEQFF
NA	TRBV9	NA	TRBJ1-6	TGTGCCAGCAGCGTAACCGTGGGTAATTCACCCCTCCACTTT	CASSVTVGNSPLHF
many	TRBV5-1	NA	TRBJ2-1	TGCGCCAGCAGTGGGGGACTTAGGATATCTAGCTCCTACAATGAGCAGTTCTTC	CASSGGLRISSSYNEQFF
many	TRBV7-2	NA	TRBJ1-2	TGTGCCAGCAGCTTAGCGCGGGGCAGGGGCTATGGCTACACCTTC	CASSLARGRGYGYTF
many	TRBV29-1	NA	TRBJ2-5	TGCAGCGTTGAATGGTCCCCGGGGGAGACCCAGTACTTC	CSVEWSPGETQYF
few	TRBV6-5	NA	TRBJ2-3	TGTGCCAGCAGTTACTCCCTCGACTTGTATACGCAGTATTTT	CASSYSLDLYTQYF
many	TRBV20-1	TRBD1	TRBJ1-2	TGCAGTGCTACGGGGACAGGGGCCTATGGCTACACCTTC	CSATGTGAYGYTF
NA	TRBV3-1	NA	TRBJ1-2	TGTGCCAGCAGCCAGTCCGGATATTTCTATGGCTACACCTTC	CASSQSGYFYGYTF
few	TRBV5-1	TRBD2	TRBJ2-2	TGCGCCAGCAGCTCCGCCACGGGGGGGAACACCGGGGAGCTGTTTTTT	CASSSATGGNTGELFF
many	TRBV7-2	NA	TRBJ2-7	TGTGCCAGCAGCCTACGTGAATACGAGCAGTACTTC	CASSLREYEQYF
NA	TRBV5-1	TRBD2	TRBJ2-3	TGCGCCAGCAGCTTGCGTTTGCGGGGGGGCGGAGATACGCAGTATTTT	CASSLRLRGGGDTQYF
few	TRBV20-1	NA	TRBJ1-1	TGCAGTGCGACCGACATTCGCACTGAAGCTTTCTTT	CSATDIRTEAFF
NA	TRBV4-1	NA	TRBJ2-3	TGCGCCAGCAGCCAAGATGAGGGCAGGTCTCCAGATACGCAGTATTTT	CASSQDEGRSPDTQYF
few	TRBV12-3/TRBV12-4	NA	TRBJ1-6	TGTGCCAGCAGTAGAGCCAGCCCCTATAATTCACCCCTCCACTTT	CASSRASPYNSPLHF
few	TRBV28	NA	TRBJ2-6	TGTGCCAGCAGTCCGGGGGCGTCTGGGGCCAACGTCCTGACTTTC	CASSPGASGANVLTF
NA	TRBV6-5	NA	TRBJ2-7	TGTGCCAGCAGTTACGAAGGGTACCTGCAGCACTTC	CASSYEGYLQHF
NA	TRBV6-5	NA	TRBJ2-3	TGTGCCAGCAGTTTCGGGACCTCCCCTCGCCAGGGTACGCAGTATTTT	CASSFGTSPRQGTQYF